This T cell receptor (beta chain) was identified during a study of T cells in women clearing cervical HPV infection. Notes on the study in general: Combining TCR richness with V gene abundances gave approximately 0.8 AUC. Repertoire richness, not evenness, was significantly elevated in CIN3+ cases versus controls.

Genomic DNA, averaging approximately 1,200 ng per sample, yielded TCR beta CDR3 via immunoSEQ. Profiled with immunoSEQ multiplex PCR; TCRdb holds only in-frame clones, not every one. The ten most abundant clones cover about 8% of a sample with roughly 14,000 clones. Dot-blot hybridization genotyped cervical HPV amplified with MY09/MY11 PCR. The CDR3 is made up of 14 amino acids. J lost 3 bases, V lost 5 bases, and 3 bases had no gene match. CDR1 SQVTM and CDR2 ANQGSEA come from the germline V gene. As for this clone: As yet, its antigen is unknown. The read ends 3 residues shy of where the CDR3 ends; the end is completed using the germline J gene.

The J gene is TRBJ2-2, the V gene TRBV29-1; 10 nucleotides line up with TRBD1. Source material: blood buffy coat. This receptor was identified in a woman aged 18 to 69 with a cervical HPV16 infection that either progressed to CIN3+ or cleared (not recorded which). CDR3 in amino acids: CSVRQGADTGELFF. The CDR3 DNA, read in part, is TGCAGCGTTCGACAGGGGGCAGACACCGGGGAG.